This T cell receptor (beta chain) was captured by sequencing in a study of shared clonotypes between healthy human individuals. General study results and limits: Clonotypes not shared had lower generation probabilities than those common to all four donors.

Comments on this clone: Its target is unknown.

Produced via immunoSEQ multiplex PCR; TCRdb's table is partial and in-frame only. There are about 2 million clones in the sample; 90% to 95% occur only once, and about 0.13% lies in the top ten. The source material was naive CD4+ T cells sorted from blood. Subset here: CD45RA+ positively selected. This sequence was found in a man between 18 and 29 years old in good health.

CDR3 loop: CASSLVGGFTDTQYF. CDR3 DNA: TGCGCCAGCAGCTTGGTGGGGGGATTCACAGATACGCAGTATTTT. The chain uses TRBV5-1 and TRBJ2-3; weak D call: TRBD2 (6 bases). V was shortened by 0 bases and J by 2 bases, with 10 bases between the two germline ends. CDR1 and CDR2 from the germline V gene are SGHRS and YFSETQ. The CDR3 has 15 amino acids.